A selection of T cell receptor beta chains follows, all from one sample in a study of early T cells in non-severe SARS-CoV-2 infection. TCRdb analysed the 5' RACE reads with MiXCR anew, one entry per CDR3 protein. This table has 40,000 or so distinct CDR3 sequences, roughly 10% appearing once. Sequencing was performed on whole blood. The receptors were gathered from an adult who was a healthcare worker with PCR-confirmed SARS-CoV-2 infection or an uninfected control (not recorded which). Both conserved end residues are part of each CDR3. Fields, in order: clone size, V gene, D gene, J gene, CDR3 protein, CDR3 DNA. The D gene is left open where the match is weak. Expanded clones are given a class, and other clones once, few, many or no size at all.

.	TRBV28	.	TRBJ2-7	CASSFPPEGKYEQYF	TGTGCCAGCAGTTTCCCCCCTGAGGGCAAGTACGAGCAGTACTTC
many	TRBV4-2	TRBD2	TRBJ2-7	CASSQEWRERDEQYF	TGTGCCAGCAGCCAAGAGTGGCGGGAGAGGGACGAGCAGTACTTC
many	TRBV5-1	.	TRBJ1-1	CASSLGGAGNTEAFF	TGCGCCAGCAGCTTGGGAGGGGCTGGGAACACTGAAGCTTTCTTT
few	TRBV24-1	.	TRBJ2-1	CATSDRTTSSYNEQFF	TGTGCCACCAGTGACCGGACCACCAGCTCCTACAATGAGCAGTTCTTC
many	TRBV7-9	.	TRBJ1-2	CASSSAYSGYTF	TGTGCCAGCAGCTCAGCCTATAGTGGCTACACCTTC
many	TRBV9	.	TRBJ1-2	CASSRGTRTNYGYTF	TGTGCCAGCAGCCGGGGCACGAGGACCAACTATGGCTACACCTTC
few	TRBV20-1	TRBD1	TRBJ1-1	CSARQGAGWNTEAFF	TGCAGTGCTCGACAGGGGGCAGGTTGGAACACTGAAGCTTTCTTT
.	TRBV9	.	TRBJ2-2	CASSPLVRNTGELFF	TGTGCCAGCAGCCCTCTGGTACGGAACACCGGGGAGCTGTTTTTT
.	TRBV29-1	TRBD1	TRBJ2-6	CSVRTGGTANVLTF	TGCAGCGTACGGACAGGGGGCACGGCCAACGTCCTGACTTTC
.	TRBV5-1	.	TRBJ2-7	CASSSASYEQYF	TGCGCCAGCAGCTCCGCGTCCTACGAGCAGTACTTC
.	TRBV6-2/TRBV6-3	.	TRBJ2-1	CASSDPKLGFYNEQFF	TGTGCCAGCAGTGACCCGAAACTCGGATTCTACAATGAGCAGTTCTTC
few	TRBV7-2	.	TRBJ2-3	CASSYRRTDTQYF	TGTGCCAGCAGCTACAGACGCACAGATACGCAGTATTTT
many	TRBV28	.	TRBJ2-2	CGVRGSHTGELFF	TGTGGAGTAAGGGGATCTCACACCGGGGAGCTGTTTTTT
few	TRBV9	.	TRBJ2-7	CASSPQGTSSYEQYF	TGTGCCAGCAGCCCTCAGGGGACCAGCTCCTACGAGCAGTACTTC
many	TRBV6-5	.	TRBJ1-1	CASSRPGHGPRGTEAFF	TGTGCCAGCAGCCGACCGGGACACGGTCCACGGGGCACTGAAGCTTTCTTT
few	TRBV6-2/TRBV6-3	.	TRBJ1-1	CASTKTRGGRTEAFF	TGTGCCAGCACCAAAACGAGGGGGGGCCGGACTGAAGCTTTCTTT
many	TRBV12-3/TRBV12-4	.	TRBJ1-2	CASTTGTYGYTF	TGTGCCAGCACTACAGGGACCTATGGCTACACCTTC
.	TRBV15	.	TRBJ2-3	CATSRDYGAGTDTQYF	TGTGCCACCAGCAGAGATTACGGGGCGGGCACAGATACGCAGTATTTT
few	TRBV7-8	.	TRBJ2-5	CASSRAGEQRSETQYF	TGTGCCAGCAGCCGGGCCGGCGAGCAACGCTCGGAGACCCAGTACTTC
many	TRBV12-3/TRBV12-4	.	TRBJ1-1	CASSLGREAFF	TGTGCCAGCAGTTTGGGCAGGGAAGCTTTCTTT
many	TRBV2	.	TRBJ2-3	CASSEAGQGITDTQYF	TGTGCCAGCAGTGAAGCAGGGCAGGGAATCACAGATACGCAGTATTTT
few	TRBV29-1	.	TRBJ1-1	CSVDGTNTEAFF	TGCAGCGTGGATGGAACGAACACTGAAGCTTTCTTT
few	TRBV27	.	TRBJ1-1	CASRTAQNTEAFF	TGTGCCAGCAGGACAGCTCAAAACACTGAAGCTTTCTTT
.	TRBV20-1	.	TRBJ2-3	CSASWTMAQYF	TGCAGTGCTTCCTGGACGATGGCGCAGTATTTT
.	TRBV7-2	TRBD2	TRBJ2-4	CASSSLAGGGIQYF	TGTGCCAGCAGCTCTTTAGCGGGAGGAGGCATTCAGTACTTC
many	TRBV30	.	TRBJ1-5	CAWSGDGGGQPQHF	TGTGCCTGGAGTGGGGACGGCGGGGGTCAGCCCCAGCATTTT
many	TRBV29-1	TRBD2	TRBJ2-1	CSVEDHPAGGPNFLSYNEQFF	TGCAGCGTTGAAGATCATCCTGCGGGAGGGCCGAATTTTCTCTCCTACAATGAGCAGTTCTTC
many	TRBV10-3	.	TRBJ2-7	CATMGSVWTTYEQYF	TGTGCCACCATGGGCTCCGTTTGGACCACCTACGAGCAGTACTTC
many	TRBV28	.	TRBJ2-7	CASSLGGGPYEQYF	TGTGCCAGCAGTTTGGGTGGGGGGCCCTACGAGCAGTACTTC
few	TRBV7-2	TRBD1	TRBJ1-1	CASRPPTGGNTEAFF	TGTGCCAGCAGGCCCCCGACAGGGGGGAACACTGAAGCTTTCTTT
once	TRBV7-8	.	TRBJ1-6	CASSTRAGNSPLHF	TGTGCCAGCAGCACCAGAGCTGGAAATTCACCCCTCCACTTT
many	TRBV2	TRBD1	TRBJ2-2	CASKDRVSTGELFF	TGTGCCAGTAAGGACAGGGTCTCCACCGGGGAGCTGTTTTTT
few	TRBV9	.	TRBJ1-5	CASSLYGGDNQPQHF	TGTGCCAGCAGCCTTTACGGAGGAGACAATCAGCCCCAGCATTTT
few	TRBV4-3	.	TRBJ1-1	CASSRTQEGGAFF	TGCGCCAGCAGCCGCACCCAGGAAGGGGGAGCTTTCTTT
.	TRBV11-2	.	TRBJ2-5	CASSIRLQETQYF	TGTGCCAGCAGCATTCGCCTCCAAGAGACCCAGTACTTC
.	TRBV12-3/TRBV12-4	.	TRBJ1-3	CASSLTGGNTIYF	TGTGCCAGCAGTTTAACGGGTGGAAACACCATATATTTT
many	TRBV4-1	TRBD2	TRBJ2-2	CASSQGFLKTSGGTGELFF	TGCGCCAGCAGCCAGGGTTTTCTCAAGACTAGCGGGGGGACCGGGGAGCTGTTTTTT
many	TRBV28	TRBD2	TRBJ2-7	CASTPGLAKTYEQYF	TGTGCCAGCACTCCGGGACTAGCGAAGACCTACGAGCAGTACTTC
many	TRBV6-1	.	TRBJ1-4	CASSEARSRGEKLFF	TGTGCCAGCAGTGAAGCTAGGTCCAGGGGAGAAAAACTGTTTTTT
few	TRBV19	.	TRBJ2-7	CASSKQDLSSYEQYF	TGTGCCAGTAGTAAACAGGACCTTTCCTCCTACGAGCAGTACTTC
.	TRBV10-3	.	TRBJ2-2	CAISESRGTGELFF	TGTGCCATCAGTGAGTCGAGAGGCACCGGGGAGCTGTTTTTT
.	TRBV4-3	.	TRBJ1-3	CASSQVPSMGSSGNTIYF	TGCGCCAGCAGCCAAGTCCCAAGTATGGGGTCCTCTGGAAACACCATATATTTT
.	TRBV6-2/TRBV6-3	TRBD1	TRBJ2-3	CASRRTGGLDTQYF	TGTGCCAGCAGGAGGACAGGGGGCCTAGATACGCAGTATTTT
.	TRBV2	TRBD1	TRBJ1-5	CASSPRDRAYQGNQPQHF	TGTGCCAGCAGTCCCCGGGACAGGGCGTATCAGGGCAATCAGCCCCAGCATTTT
many	TRBV29-1	TRBD2	TRBJ2-7	CSVDTSGRGGVREQYF	TGCAGCGTTGATACTAGCGGGAGAGGGGGAGTACGGGAGCAGTACTTC
many	TRBV29-1	TRBD2	TRBJ2-3	CSVEGTSGRASTDTQYF	TGCAGCGTTGAAGGGACTAGCGGGAGGGCTAGCACAGATACGCAGTATTTT
many	TRBV29-1	TRBD2	TRBJ2-3	CSVAGQTSGSPDTQYF	TGCAGCGTTGCGGGGCAGACTAGCGGGAGCCCGGATACGCAGTATTTT
.	TRBV28	TRBD1	TRBJ2-7	CASSSPDRGRSYEQYF	TGTGCCAGCAGTTCCCCCGACAGGGGACGTTCCTACGAGCAGTACTTC
.	TRBV29-1	TRBD1	TRBJ2-3	CSVARQGATDTQYF	TGCAGCGTAGCGAGACAGGGGGCCACAGATACGCAGTATTTT
many	TRBV27	.	TRBJ2-7	CASSSPPSPRAWSEQYF	TGTGCCAGCAGTAGCCCCCCCAGTCCCAGGGCCTGGTCCGAGCAGTACTTC
few	TRBV13	.	TRBJ2-5	CASSREETQYF	TGTGCCAGCAGCCGGGAAGAGACCCAGTACTTC
many	TRBV7-2	TRBD2	TRBJ2-3	CASSLRRGVPLAGSDTQYF	TGTGCCAGCAGCTTAAGGAGGGGGGTCCCACTAGCGGGATCAGATACGCAGTATTTT
many	TRBV28	.	TRBJ2-2	CASSPGRYTGELFF	TGTGCCAGCAGTCCTGGACGTTATACCGGGGAGCTGTTTTTT
many	TRBV7-2	.	TRBJ2-1	CASSQTGQGQFF	TGTGCCAGCAGCCAGACTGGTCAAGGGCAGTTCTTC
.	TRBV10-3	.	TRBJ2-1	CAISGPGGSYNEQFF	TGTGCCATCAGTGGCCCCGGGGGCTCCTACAATGAGCAGTTCTTC
many	TRBV14	.	TRBJ1-2	CASSRSGPDGYENYGYTF	TGTGCCAGCAGCCGATCCGGGCCGGATGGATATGAAAACTATGGCTACACCTTC
many	TRBV20-1	.	TRBJ2-5	CSARGTGDAETQYF	TGCAGTGCTAGGGGGACTGGGGATGCGGAGACCCAGTACTTC